Listed below are T cell receptor beta chains from one sample, sequenced in a study of cytomegalovirus exposure and HLA in healthy donors. Libraries were prepared by immunoSEQ multiplex PCR; TCRdb keeps only in-frame clonotypes and omits some of them. The sample has about 110,000 clones; about 81% are singletons. Sequenced input: PBMCs. All receptors derive from a male donor in good health and CMV-seropositive. Each CDR3 is given with its conserved first and last residue. The D gene is left open where the match is weak. Size tells how often a clone was seen (once, few, many) or the class of an expanded clone, and some rows leave it out.

d_gene	v_gene	abundance	len	j_gene	CDR3nt	CDR3aa
.	TRBV15	.	15	TRBJ1-2	TGTGCCACCAGCAGAGATTATGCCGACAGGCATGGCTACACCTTC	CATSRDYADRHGYTF
TRBD1	TRBV7-2	once	15	TRBJ2-7	TGTGCCAGCAGCCACGGACAGGGGGCGTCCTACGAGCAGTACTTC	CASSHGQGASYEQYF
TRBD1	TRBV9	.	16	TRBJ2-5	TGTGCCAGCAGCGTAGGAGGTGGGGGGGACAGGGTTACCCAGTACTTC	CASSVGGGGDRVTQYF
TRBD1	TRBV4-3	.	14	TRBJ2-7	TGCGCCAGCAGCGCGGGACAGGGTACCTACGAGCAGTACTTC	CASSAGQGTYEQYF
TRBD1	TRBV28	.	14	TRBJ1-2	TGTGCCAGCAGTTTATTCGGCAGGGGGCATGGCTACACCTTC	CASSLFGRGHGYTF
.	TRBV5-4	.	15	TRBJ1-5	TGCGCCAGCAGCTTGGGAGGGCTGCGCAATCAGCCCCAGCATTTT	CASSLGGLRNQPQHF
.	TRBV5-4	.	14	TRBJ2-5	TGTGCCAGCAGCCCTCACGGGATGGCAGAGACCCAGTACTTC	CASSPHGMAETQYF
.	TRBV18	.	14	TRBJ1-5	TGTGCCAGCTCACGAGGACAGAGCAATCAGCCCCAGCATTTT	CASSRGQSNQPQHF
.	TRBV4-1	once	14	TRBJ1-2	TGCGCCAGCAGATCGGACAGACAGTTCTATGGCTACACCTTC	CASRSDRQFYGYTF
TRBD2	TRBV29-1	.	15	TRBJ2-7	TGCAGCGCCCGTGGGGGGACTAGCGGGAGCTACGAGCAGTACTTC	CSARGGTSGSYEQYF
TRBD2	TRBV9	.	15	TRBJ2-5	TGTGCCAGCAGTCTGCGCCTAGCGGGAGCAGAGACCCAGTACTTC	CASSLRLAGAETQYF
.	TRBV7-9	few	16	TRBJ2-7	TGTGCCAGCAGCTTAGGGGGGGGCGGGGCGTCCTACGAGCAGTACTTC	CASSLGGGGASYEQYF
.	TRBV5-4	.	15	TRBJ1-2	TGTGCCAGCAGCTTGGGTTCCGGGGGAAACTATGGCTACACCTTC	CASSLGSGGNYGYTF
.	TRBV6-1	.	13	TRBJ1-1	TGTGCCAGCATCCCAGGGAAGAACACTGAAGCTTTCTTT	CASIPGKNTEAFF
TRBD1	TRBV10-1	.	15	TRBJ2-3	TGCGCCAGCAGTGTGACAGGGGTCTCCACAGATACGCAGTATTTT	CASSVTGVSTDTQYF
TRBD1	TRBV10-3	.	16	TRBJ1-5	TGTGCCATCAGTGCCCAGGGACAGGGTAGCAATCAGCCCCAGCATTTT	CAISAQGQGSNQPQHF
.	TRBV5-1	.	14	TRBJ2-3	TGCGCCAGCAGCTTTGGGGCGATGACAGATACGCAGTATTTT	CASSFGAMTDTQYF
TRBD1	TRBV6-7	.	21	TRBJ2-2	TGTGCCAGCAGTTACCGGGACAGCGATCGGTTTCAAGGTTGGGAGACCGGGGAGCTGTTTTTT	CASSYRDSDRFQGWETGELFF
.	TRBV9	.	15	TRBJ1-1	TGTGCCAGCAGCGCTCTCCCTGGCGGGCTTGGGGAAGCTTTCTTT	CASSALPGGLGEAFF
TRBD1	TRBV4-2	.	18	TRBJ2-3	TGTGCCAGCAGCCCGAGGACAGGGGGTGACTTTAGCACAGATACGCAGTATTTT	CASSPRTGGDFSTDTQYF
.	TRBV7-9	.	13	TRBJ2-7	TGTGCCAGCAGCTTATCTAGCTTCAACGAGCAGTACTTC	CASSLSSFNEQYF
.	TRBV19	.	16	TRBJ2-2	TGTGCCAGTACCCTCGGTACCCTCTCTCCCACCGGGGAGCTGTTTTTT	CASTLGTLSPTGELFF
TRBD2	TRBV6-5	.	15	TRBJ2-7	TGTGCCAGCAGTCCGCAAGCGGGAGTCGGCTACGAGCAGTACTTC	CASSPQAGVGYEQYF
TRBD1	TRBV28	.	15	TRBJ2-2	TGTGCCAGCAGGGGGGACAGGGGGAGCACCGGGGAGCTGTTTTTT	CASRGDRGSTGELFF
.	TRBV19	.	13	TRBJ2-5	TGTGCCAGTAGTATACTGGCCTCGGGGACCCAGTACTTC	CASSILASGTQYF
.	TRBV4-1	.	13	TRBJ2-7	TGCGCCAGCAGCCAAGATCAGGGCGGCGAGCAGTACTTC	CASSQDQGGEQYF
TRBD2	TRBV4-1	.	15	TRBJ2-3	TGCGCCAGCAGCCAAACCCCTGGCGGGAGTGATACGCAGTATTTT	CASSQTPGGSDTQYF
.	TRBV6-6	.	15	TRBJ2-7	TGTGCCAGCAGTTACTCGCGGGGCGGATCCTACGAGCAGTACTTC	CASSYSRGGSYEQYF
.	TRBV20-1	.	9	TRBJ1-1	TGCAGTGCTGGACCAGGGGCTTTCTTT	CSAGPGAFF
.	TRBV4-1	.	14	TRBJ1-2	TGCGCCAGCAGCCAAGGGAGGGGAGTGGAGGGCTACACCTTC	CASSQGRGVEGYTF
TRBD1	TRBV5-6	.	14	TRBJ1-2	TGTGCCAGCAGCATGACAGGGTTGAGCTATGGCTACACCTTC	CASSMTGLSYGYTF
.	TRBV6-4	.	16	TRBJ2-1	TGTGCCAGCAGTGACTTCACGGAGAGGGGGAGTAATGAGCAGTTCTTC	CASSDFTERGSNEQFF
.	TRBV5-1	.	12	TRBJ2-1	TGCGCCAGCAGCTCCGAGGGGGGGTGGCAGTTCTTC	CASSSEGGWQFF
TRBD2	TRBV7-2	.	16	TRBJ2-5	TGTGCCAGCAGCCCACTTAGAACGGGGGGGCAAGAGACCCAGTACTTC	CASSPLRTGGQETQYF
TRBD2	TRBV4-3	.	22	TRBJ2-7	TGCGCCAGCAGCTACCGAGTGACGACCGGGACTAGCGGGACTATAAATCCCTACGAGCAGTACTTC	CASSYRVTTGTSGTINPYEQYF
.	TRBV29-1	.	12	TRBJ2-2	TGCAGCGTTCTTCCCAACACCGGGGAGCTGTTTTTT	CSVLPNTGELFF
TRBD1	TRBV28	.	18	TRBJ1-5	TGTGCCAGCAGCCTTGGTTGGACAGGGTCTCGCAGCAATCAGCCCCAGCATTTT	CASSLGWTGSRSNQPQHF
TRBD2	TRBV5-5	.	15	TRBJ2-3	TGTGCCAGCAGCTTGGTGTCTAGCGGGAGCTACTCGCAGTATTTT	CASSLVSSGSYSQYF
.	TRBV2	.	14	TRBJ1-1	TGTGCCAGCAAGGTGGGCAGGCCCAACACTGAAGCTTTCTTT	CASKVGRPNTEAFF
.	TRBV7-7	.	14	TRBJ1-1	TGTGCCAGCAGCCCGTTGGACAGCTACACTGAAGCTTTCTTT	CASSPLDSYTEAFF
TRBD2	TRBV7-9	.	15	TRBJ2-3	TGTGCCAGCAGGCAGACTAGCGGGAGCACAGATACGCAGTATTTT	CASRQTSGSTDTQYF